What follows are 15 T cell receptor beta chains derived from one specimen sequenced in a study of cytomegalovirus exposure and HLA in healthy donors. The PCR was carried out with 60 Vbeta primers and 13 Jbeta primers. TCRdb's table, derived via immunoSEQ multiplex PCR, lists solely in-frame clones and lacks some. The sample has over 150,000 clones, about four fifths seen once. Material for sequencing was PBMCs. The receptors stem from a woman between 50 and 59 years old in good health and CMV-seronegative.

This chain connects TRBV28 to TRBJ2-7; perhaps TRBD2 as D (6 bases). The CDR3 sequence is 15 residues long. The V end lost 3 bases, the J end lost 5 bases, and 17 bases lay between the germline ends. Germline values: CDR1 MDHEN, CDR2 SYDVKM. The CDR3 DNA reads as TGTGCCAGCAGTTTTGGGGCCGTGGGGAGGAACGAGCAGTACTTC. Amino acid sequence: CASSFGAVGRNEQYF.

This clone has a single count. This chain uses TRBV10-3 with TRBJ2-4, with 7 bases lining up with TRBD1. From germline, CDR1 is ENHRY and CDR2 SYGVKD. The V segment lost 1 base and the J segment 0 bases; nucleotides outside the gene matches: 9. The CDR3 spans 18 residues. In DNA form, the CDR3 reads TGTGCCATCAGTGAGTACAGAGGACAGGACAGAGCCAAAAACATTCAGTACTTC. Translated, it gives CAISEYRGQDRAKNIQYF.

This chain connects TRBV6-5 to TRBJ1-1, with D perhaps TRBD1 (6 bases). The CDR3 sequence is 15 residues long. From germline, CDR1 is MNHEY and CDR2 SVGAGI. V was clipped by 9 bases and J by 0 bases, with 17 bases between them. The CDR3 loop is CASSNDRPMNTEAFF. The CDR3 DNA follows: TGTGCCAGTAGCAACGACAGGCCGATGAACACTGAAGCTTTCTTT.

The chain is built from TRBV19 and TRBJ1-5, with a weak D call TRBD1 (6 bases). Per the germline V gene, CDR1 is LNHDA and CDR2 is SQIVND (reference sequence). The CDR3 is made up of 14 amino acids. V lost 4 bases and J 2 bases, leaving 9 bases between the germline ends. The CDR3 reads CASSKQGGNQPQHF. The CDR3, as DNA: TGTGCCAGTAGTAAACAGGGCGGCAATCAGCCCCAGCATTTT.

This clone was recorded only once. The gene calls are TRBV11-2 and TRBJ2-7; the D gene is possibly TRBD2 (5 bases). CDR1 is SGHAT and CDR2 is FQNNGV in the germline V gene. The CDR3 extends over 17 amino acids. The V gene lost 5 bases and the J gene lost 7 bases, with 27 bases spanning the gap. Here the CDR3 DNA reads TGTGCCAGCAGCCCATTCGGGAAAAGGTCCGTCCTACGGGAGCAGTACTTC. It codes for CASSPFGKRSVLREQYF.

This rearrangement joins TRBV9 to TRBJ1-1; D gene uncertain. The V gene lost 1 base and the J gene lost 3 bases, with 7 bases spanning the gap. Germline CDR1 is SGDLS and CDR2 is YYNGEE. The CDR3 totals 13 residues. The CDR3 is CASSVHGDTEAFF. The CDR3 nucleotides read TGTGCCAGCAGCGTACACGGTGACACTGAAGCTTTCTTT. Full variable domain (outside the CDR3, taken from reference TRBV9 and TRBJ1-1): DSGVTQTPKHLITATGQRVTLRCSPRSGDLSVYWYQQSLDQGLQFLIQYYNGEERAKGNILERFSAQQFPDLHSELNLSSLELGDSALYFCASSVHGDTEAFFGQGTRLTVV.

V and J are TRBV9 and TRBJ2-1, with 9 bases that match TRBD1. Germline V gene lookup returns CDR1 SGDLS and CDR2 YYNGEE. CDR3 length equals 15 residues. V was clipped by 4 bases and J by 6 bases; unmatched bases: 8. The CDR3: CASSPRQGVSNEQFF. The CDR3 bases are TGTGCCAGCAGCCCGCGACAGGGGGTCTCCAATGAGCAGTTCTTC.

The V gene is TRBV7-2, the J gene TRBJ2-5; D not resolved. The CDR3 is 13 amino acids. With 5 bases removed from V and 0 bases from J, the gap between germline ends came to 7 bases. Germline values: CDR1 SGHTA, CDR2 FQGNSA. CDR3 nucleotides: TGTGCCAGCAGCCTCGACTACCAAGAGACCCAGTACTTC. This sequence encodes CASSLDYQETQYF.

V gene TRBV4-3 combines with J gene TRBJ1-4, with D possibly matching TRBD1 (5 bases). CDR1 and CDR2 (germline): LGHNA, YSLEER. This CDR3 comprises 17 residues. V gave up 0 bases and J gave up 3 bases, with 14 bases separating them. CDR3 amino acids: CASSQDSGQGANEKLFF. The CDR3 bases are TGCGCCAGCAGCCAAGATTCCGGCCAGGGCGCTAATGAAAAACTGTTTTTT.

V is TRBV5-8 and J is TRBJ2-1, with 11 bases identical to TRBD2. The CDR3 is made up of 15 amino acids. In germline, CDR1 is SGHTS, CDR2 YDEGEE. Trimming took 5 bases from V and 7 from J; bases not matched to a gene: 8. As DNA, the CDR3 is TGTGCCAGCAGTTTCAGACTAGCGGGGCGAAATGAGCAGTTCTTC. Translation gives CASSFRLAGRNEQFF.

The genes are TRBV5-4 and TRBJ2-2; 7 nucleotides agree with TRBD1. Germline CDR1 SGHNT, CDR2 YYREEE (reference sequence). With V trimmed by 4 bases and J by 6 bases, 3 bases remained unmatched. The CDR3 loop spans 13 amino acids. The CDR3 loop reads CASSMGQSGELFF. DNA for the CDR3: TGTGCCAGCAGCATGGGACAGTCCGGGGAGCTGTTTTTT.

The chain has TRBV5-1 and TRBJ1-2; D may be TRBD1 (6 bases). Trimming pared 0 bases from V and 8 bases from J, leaving 23 bases between. Germline V gene sequence: CDR1 SGHRS, CDR2 YFSETQ. The CDR3 has 17 amino acids. The CDR3 sequence is CASSLGAQGNRGTGYTF. CDR3 coding DNA: TGCGCCAGCAGCTTGGGGGCTCAGGGGAATCGAGGGACGGGCTACACCTTC.

This clone has a single count. The CDR3 sequence is CASSLVAGENYGYTF. The CDR3 DNA reads as TGTGCCAGCAGCTTAGTGGCGGGCGAGAACTATGGCTACACCTTC. The chain has TRBV13 and TRBJ1-2; D is ambiguous. In germline, CDR1 is PRHDT, CDR2 FYEKMQ (reference sequence). This CDR3 has 15 amino acids. V dropped 1 base and J dropped 2 bases, with 11 bases sitting between them.

The chain recombines TRBV18 with TRBJ1-5; 12 nucleotides align to TRBD1. The trim removed 6 bases at V and 7 bases at J, leaving 13 bases unmatched. The V gene's germline CDR1 is KGHSH and CDR2 LQKENI. The CDR3 has 17 residues. The chain's CDR3 is CASSPLPGTGGGQPQHF. In nucleotides, the CDR3 is TGTGCCAGCTCGCCCCTACCCGGGACAGGGGGCGGACAGCCCCAGCATTTT.

This clone occurred a few times. J is TRBJ2-5 and V is TRBV5-1, with 7 bases fitting TRBD1. The CDR3 loop spans 15 amino acids. Germline V gene lookup returns CDR1 SGHRS and CDR2 YFSETQ. Unmatched junction bases numbered 12, after V lost 5 bases and J lost 5 bases. CDR3 in DNA: TGCGCCAGCAGTGCTCAGGGGGTCCGAGGGGAGACCCAGTACTTC. This codes for CASSAQGVRGETQYF. Using reference TRBV5-1 and TRBJ2-5 for the parts outside the CDR3, the full variable domain is KAGVTQTPRYLIKTRGQQVTLSCSPISGHRSVSWYQQTPGQGLQFLFEYFSETQRNKGNFPGRFSGRQFSNSRSEMNVSTLELGDSALYLCASSAQGVRGETQYFGPGTRLLVL.